One sample yielded the 25 T cell receptor beta chains listed below, sequenced in a study of control samples from healthy donors and cancer patients. Some clones are missing from TCRdb's copy, which holds only in-frame ones; the method was immunoSEQ multiplex PCR. The data show roughly 130,000 clones, with roughly 94% seen just once and less than 4.5% held by the top ten. The specimen was blood. The receptors stem from a young man in good health.

The gene calls are TRBV7-8 and TRBJ1-6; TRBD1 might be the D (6 bases). Between the trimmed V and J ends, which lost 1 base and 10 bases, there was a span of 14 bases. The CDR3 runs to 15 residues. In germline, CDR1 is SGHVS, CDR2 FQNEAQ. The CDR3 nucleotides read TGTGCCAGCAGCTTAGTTCGGGGGGGCGAATCACCCCTCCACTTT. It translates to CASSLVRGGESPLHF.

V gene TRBV2 combines with J gene TRBJ1-1; weak D call: TRBD1 (5 bases). Germline lookup yields CDR1 SNHLY and CDR2 FYNNEI. The CDR3 length is 22 residues. V was clipped by 7 bases and J by 0 bases, with 36 bases between them. CDR3 sequence: CASKPRDATVFRRPNMNTEAFF. The CDR3 coding sequence is TGTGCCAGCAAACCTCGGGACGCCACGGTGTTCCGTCGCCCGAACATGAACACTGAAGCTTTCTTT. The complete variable domain, with remaining parts taken from reference TRBV2 and TRBJ1-1, reads EPEVTQTPSHQVTQMGQEVILRCVPISNHLYFYWYRQILGQKVEFLVSFYNNEISEKSEIFDDQFSVERPDGSNFTLKIRSTKLEDSAMYFCASKPRDATVFRRPNMNTEAFFGQGTRLTVV.

Regarding this clone: This sample includes further DNA sequences coding for the same CDR3. The chain uses TRBV7-9 and TRBJ1-4; D may be TRBD1 (6 bases). The CDR3 sequence is 14 residues long. V lost 1 base and J lost 8, with 11 bases in between. The germline CDR1 and CDR2 sequences are SEHNR and FQNEAQ (reference sequence). The CDR3 reads CASSLVGGREKLFF. CDR3 nucleotide sequence: TGTGCCAGCAGCTTAGTAGGGGGACGGGAAAAACTGTTTTTT.

The J gene is TRBJ1-6, the V gene TRBV7-9; D is unresolved. Germline assignment: CDR1 SEHNR and CDR2 FQNEAQ (reference sequence). This CDR3 is 17 amino acids long. With 5 bases removed from V and 0 bases from J, the gap between germline ends came to 14 bases. This CDR3 reads CASSPSDGSSYNSPLHF. CDR3 coding DNA: TGTGCCAGCAGCCCCTCCGACGGCAGCTCCTATAATTCACCCCTCCACTTT. Based on the CDR3 plus reference TRBV7-9 and TRBJ1-6, the full variable domain is DTGVSQNPRHKITKRGQNVTFRCDPISEHNRLYWYRQTLGQGPEFLTYFQNEAQLEKSRLLSDRFSAERPKGSFSTLEIQRTEQGDSAMYLCASSPSDGSSYNSPLHFGNGTRLTVT.

This chain links TRBV7-9 with TRBJ2-1; 11 bases line up with TRBD2. This CDR3 is built from 17 residues. The V gene's germline CDR1 is SEHNR and CDR2 FQNEAQ (reference sequence). The V gene end was trimmed by 1 base and the J gene end by 4 bases; junction bases not matched to a gene: 6. CDR3 nucleotide sequence: TGTGCCAGCAGCTTAGTGGCTAGCGGGGGGACTTACAATGAGCAGTTCTTC. Protein: CASSLVASGGTYNEQFF.

The chain couples TRBV7-9 to TRBJ1-2, with no clear D. The CDR3 is 13 residues long. V was clipped by 5 bases and J by 3 bases, with 10 bases between them. CDR1 is SEHNR and CDR2 is FQNEAQ in the germline V gene (reference sequence). The CDR3 sequence: CASSRRTDYGYTF. The DNA for the CDR3 is TGTGCCAGCAGCCGAAGGACGGACTATGGCTACACCTTC.

CDR3 in amino acids: CASMDSTGPHTF. The CDR3 nucleotides read TGCGCCAGCATGGATTCGACCGGGCCCCACACCTTC. The J gene is TRBJ1-2, the V gene TRBV10-2; no clear D gene. The germline gives CDR1 WSHSY, CDR2 SAAADI. Trimming shortened V by 7 bases and J by 12 bases, and 18 bases separated the two germline ends. This CDR3 has 12 residues.

This chain uses TRBV6-5 with TRBJ2-7; D not resolved. Trimming pared 0 bases from V and 0 bases from J, leaving 9 bases between. The CDR3 runs 15 residues. Germline CDR1 and CDR2: MNHEY and SVGAGI. The CDR3 loop reads CASSYSTHRSYEQYF. The CDR3 nucleotides are TGTGCCAGCAGTTACTCGACCCATCGCTCCTACGAGCAGTACTTC.

Here the CDR3 reads CASSQGQGRYEQYF. In DNA, the CDR3 is TGTGCCAGCAGCCAAGGGCAGGGTCGGTACGAGCAGTACTTC. The rearrangement joins TRBV3-1 (or the pseudogene TRBV3-2) to TRBJ2-7; D is perhaps TRBD1 (5 bases). The V end was cut by 1 base, the J end by 4 bases, with 11 bases between. This CDR3 has 14 amino acids. The germline V gene encodes CDR1 LGHDT and CDR2 YNNKEL (reference sequence).

In DNA form, the CDR3 reads TGTGCCAGCAGCCTTACAGGGGTCTCTGGAAACACCATATATTTT. Translated, it gives CASSLTGVSGNTIYF. V is TRBV7-8 and J is TRBJ1-3; TRBD1 matches at 7 bases. The J segment lost 0 bases and the V segment lost 5 bases, leaving 4 bases of the junction unmatched. Germline assignment: CDR1 SGHVS and CDR2 FQNEAQ. This CDR3 region has 15 residues.

This sequence joins TRBV18 and TRBJ1-2, with 8 bases matching TRBD1. Germline CDR1 is KGHSH and CDR2 is LQKENI. This CDR3 has 15 residues. The V segment lost 2 bases and the J segment 4 bases; nucleotides outside the gene matches: 6. The chain's CDR3 is CASSPTEQGVYGYTF. CDR3 DNA sequence: TGTGCCAGCTCACCAACTGAACAGGGGGTCTATGGCTACACCTTC.

The table lists this clone with a count of one. The V and J genes are TRBV7-2 and TRBJ1-2, with TRBD1 matching over 9 bases. J gave up 3 bases and V 3 bases, and 2 bases lay outside the gene matches. This CDR3 region has 14 residues. Germline loops: CDR1 SGHTA, CDR2 FQGNSA. Here the CDR3 reads CASSLTGGDYGYTF. CDR3 coding DNA: TGTGCCAGCAGCTTGACAGGGGGAGACTATGGCTACACCTTC.

The chain is built from TRBV10-3 and TRBJ1-1; D gene uncertain. CDR3 length: 14 amino acids. CDR1 and CDR2 from the germline V gene are ENHRY and SYGVKD. V was trimmed by 0 bases and J by 6 bases, leaving 11 bases between them. CDR3 DNA: TGTGCCATCAGTGAGTCCGACGCCAACGCTGAAGCTTTCTTT. Amino acid sequence: CAISESDANAEAFF.

The genes are TRBV27 and TRBJ1-6; D is ambiguous. Germline loops: CDR1 MNHEY, CDR2 SMNVEV (reference sequence). This CDR3 has 15 amino acids. V dropped 8 bases and J dropped 4 bases, with 15 bases sitting between them. CDR3 in DNA: TGTGCCAGCTCCGTTGGAGTCAGATATAATTCACCCCTCCACTTT. Its protein product is CASSVGVRYNSPLHF.

The chain's CDR3 is CASSPGTLRPGNEKLFF. For the CDR3, the DNA is TGTGCCAGCAGCCCTGGGACTCTGCGTCCGGGTAATGAAAAACTGTTTTTT. The V gene is TRBV3-1 (or the pseudogene TRBV3-2), the J gene TRBJ1-4, with a tentative D call TRBD1 (5 bases). Per germline, CDR1 LGHDT and CDR2 YNNKEL (reference sequence). This CDR3 is 17 amino acids long. The V and J ends lost 4 bases and 4 bases respectively, with 19 bases between them.

The chain couples TRBV7-3 to TRBJ1-6; D is unclear. This CDR3 contains 12 residues. The germline V and J ends were trimmed by 5 bases and 9 bases, with 8 bases remaining between them. Germline V gene sequence: CDR1 SGHTA, CDR2 FQGTGA. CDR3 amino acids: CASSTGSSPLHF. The CDR3, as DNA: TGTGCCAGCAGCACCGGGAGTTCACCCCTCCACTTT.

Concerning this clone itself: A junction end diverges from the germline sequence, so it may reflect a read error. J is TRBJ2-2 and V is TRBV4-2, with a possible D match to TRBD2 (6 bases). The germline gives CDR1 LGHNA, CDR2 YNFKEQ. The CDR3 sequence is 16 residues long. CDR3 nucleotides: TGTGCCGGCAGCCAAGATAGTGGAGGGGAGACCGGGGAGCTGTTTTTT. It specifies CAGSQDSGGETGELFF.

CDR3: CASSQVTGSSGNTIYF. CDR3 bases: TGCGCCAGCAGCCAAGTTACAGGGAGCTCTGGAAACACCATATATTTT. The chain is built from TRBV4-1 and TRBJ1-3, with D tentatively TRBD1 (6 bases). The V gene's germline CDR1 is MGHRA and CDR2 YSYEKL. CDR3 length: 16 residues. Trimming pared 1 base from V and 0 bases from J, leaving 10 bases between.

V gene TRBV28 combines with J gene TRBJ1-6; 7 positions match TRBD1. The V and J ends lost 6 bases and 13 bases, in that order; junction bases with no gene match: 12. CDR3 length: 14 amino acids. Germline V CDR1 and CDR2: MDHEN, SYDVKM. CDR3 sequence: CASSLERQGPPLHF. The CDR3 nucleotides are TGTGCCAGCAGCTTAGAGAGACAGGGCCCGCCCCTCCACTTT. The variable domain in full, with the rest retrieved from reference TRBV28 and TRBJ1-6, is DVKVTQSSRYLVKRTGEKVFLECVQDMDHENMFWYRQDPGLGLRLIYFSYDVKMKEKGDIPEGYSVSREKKERFSLILESASTNQTSMYLCASSLERQGPPLHFGNGTRLTVT.

The rearrangement links TRBV4-3 to TRBJ2-7, with D possibly matching TRBD2 (5 bases). The CDR3 runs 15 residues. The germline V gene encodes CDR1 LGHNA and CDR2 YSLEER. The V gene lost 0 bases and the J gene lost 6 bases, with 15 bases spanning the gap. This CDR3 reads CASSQDREPSSEQYF. CDR3 in DNA: TGCGCCAGCAGCCAAGATAGGGAGCCGTCGAGCGAGCAGTACTTC.

The CDR3 is CSAAPDRAMDGYTF. CDR3 sequence (DNA): TGCAGCGCCGCCCCAGACCGCGCAATGGATGGCTACACCTTC. The J gene is TRBJ1-2, the V gene TRBV29-1, with D hard to call. The CDR3 spans 14 residues. The V and J ends lost 7 bases and 6 bases respectively, with 21 bases between them. Looked up from germline, CDR1 is SQVTM and CDR2 is ANQGSEA.

The J gene is TRBJ1-1, the V gene TRBV19; 7 bases line up with TRBD1. The CDR3 has 16 amino acids. J lost 2 bases, V lost 8 bases, and 14 bases had no gene match. Germline V gene sequence: CDR1 LNHDA, CDR2 SQIVND (reference sequence). CDR3 loop: CASSHIGRGRNTEAFF. The CDR3 region has the DNA TGTGCCAGTTCCCACATCGGCAGGGGGAGAAACACTGAAGCTTTCTTT.

This clone was recorded a few times. V and J are TRBV25-1 and TRBJ1-6; the D is unclear. The V gene's germline CDR1 is MGHDK and CDR2 SYGVNS. The CDR3 totals 16 residues. V was pared by 4 bases and J by 5 bases, with 15 bases between. The CDR3 reads CASSVLRTGDNSPLHF. Here the CDR3 DNA reads TGTGCCAGCAGTGTACTTAGGACGGGAGATAATTCACCCCTCCACTTT.

The chain recombines TRBV28 with TRBJ1-2, with TRBD1 matching 7 bases. V lost 3 bases to trimming and J lost 4 bases; unmatched junction nucleotides: 14. Germline lookup yields CDR1 MDHEN and CDR2 SYDVKM. The CDR3 runs to 17 residues. The CDR3 coding sequence is TGTGCCAGCAGTTTTTATCTAGGGGGCGCTGCCCTCTATGGCTACACCTTC. It is translated as CASSFYLGGAALYGYTF.

This clone was recorded once. The chain has TRBV13 and TRBJ2-7; TRBD2 agrees at 9 bases. This CDR3 is 14 amino acids long. The V segment lost 4 bases and the J segment 2 bases; nucleotides outside the gene matches: 3. Germline values: CDR1 PRHDT, CDR2 FYEKMQ (reference sequence). The DNA of the CDR3 is TGTGCCAGCAGCTCGGGACTAGCAGCCTACGAGCAGTACTTC. This codes for CASSSGLAAYEQYF.